Listed below are T cell receptor beta chains from one sample, sequenced in a study of control samples from healthy donors and cancer patients. Here immunoSEQ multiplex PCR was the method, and the copy in TCRdb shows in-frame clones only, minus some. The table lists over 200,000 clones, around 79% of them singletons. Input material: PBMCs. The receptors were gathered from a woman aged 60-70 years with lung cancer. The CDR3 runs from the conserved cysteine through the conserved F or W. Fields, in order: J gene, V gene, clone size, D gene, CDR3 DNA, CDR3 protein. The D gene is left open where the match is weak. Only part of the rows carry a size: once, few, many, or a class if the clone is expanded.

TRBJ2-2 TRBV4-2 - - TGTGCCAGCAGCCAATCCGTCGGGGAAAACACCGGGGAGCTGTTTTTT CASSQSVGENTGELFF
TRBJ1-5 TRBV6-1 - - TGTGCCAGCAGTGAAGCGGGAGGGTATCAGCCCCAGCATTTT CASSEAGGYQPQHF
TRBJ1-4 TRBV19 - - TGTGCCAGTAGTATAAGCAGGGCAGTAACTAATGAAAAACTGTTTTTT CASSISRAVTNEKLFF
TRBJ2-1 TRBV5-1 - TRBD2 TGCGCCAGCATCGGTACTAGCGGGACCAATGAGCAGTTCTTC CASIGTSGTNEQFF
TRBJ1-1 TRBV3-1/TRBV3-2 few - TGTGCCAGCAGCACTCAGGGTGGGGACACTGAAGCTTTCTTT CASSTQGGDTEAFF
TRBJ1-5 TRBV10-3 - - TGTGCCATCACCTCGGACAGCAATCAGCCCCAGCATTTT CAITSDSNQPQHF
TRBJ1-1 TRBV18 - - TGTGCCAGCTCACAGAGGGCCCAGGGCCGAAGAGCTTTCTTT CASSQRAQGRRAFF
TRBJ1-5 TRBV19 - - TGTGCCAGTAGTATCGACAGCCGATACAATCAGCCCCAGCATTTT CASSIDSRYNQPQHF
TRBJ2-7 TRBV19 - TRBD2 TGTGCCAGTAGTAGTAGCGGGGGATTTACCTACGAGCAGTACTTC CASSSSGGFTYEQYF
TRBJ2-1 TRBV18 - TRBD2 TGTGCCAGCTCACCAACTGGCGGGGGGAGGATCAATGAGCAGTTCTTC CASSPTGGGRINEQFF
TRBJ2-5 TRBV18 - - TGTGCCAGCTCACCCGACGCTGGGGAGACCCAGTACTTC CASSPDAGETQYF
TRBJ1-6 TRBV6-6 - - TGTGCCAGCAGCCAGACAGTGGATAATTCACCCCTCCACTTT CASSQTVDNSPLHF
TRBJ1-2 TRBV5-4 - TRBD1 TGTGCCAGCAGCCCCCGACAGGGGGACCTAGGGGTCTATGGCTACACCTTC CASSPRQGDLGVYGYTF
TRBJ2-1 TRBV5-4 - TRBD2 TGTGCCAGCAGCTTCCGACTAGCGGGGGTCAGCTCCTACAATGAGCAGTTCTTC CASSFRLAGVSSYNEQFF
TRBJ1-5 TRBV29-1 - - TGCAGCGTACTGACAGGCCCAAATCAGCCCCAGCATTTT CSVLTGPNQPQHF
TRBJ1-1 TRBV15 - - TGTGCCACCAGCAGATCGACACAGAACACTGAAGCTTTCTTT CATSRSTQNTEAFF
TRBJ1-1 TRBV7-9 - TRBD1 TGTGCCAGCCTTACAGGGGGATTGGGAACTGAAGCTTTCTTT CASLTGGLGTEAFF
TRBJ1-1 TRBV5-1 - - TGCGCCAGCAGCCCCCTCGGGGGGGGGAACACTGAAGCTTTCTTT CASSPLGGGNTEAFF
TRBJ2-1 TRBV6-1 - - TGTGCCAGCAGTGAAGAGGCCAGCTCCTACAATGAGCAGTTCTTC CASSEEASSYNEQFF
TRBJ2-3 TRBV3-1/TRBV3-2 once TRBD2 TGTGCCAGCAGCCCAAGCGGGGGGCGGATTTACACAGATACGCAGTATTTT CASSPSGGRIYTDTQYF
TRBJ1-1 TRBV5-1 - - TGCGCCAGCAGCTTGGCCGACGGGATGAACACTGAAGCTTTCTTT CASSLADGMNTEAFF
TRBJ1-3 TRBV18 - - TGTGCCAGCTCATCCGACGGGGGTGTCACCATATATTTT CASSSDGGVTIYF
TRBJ1-2 TRBV27 - - TGTGCCAGCAGTTCCTTTGGGTCCCGCTGGGTGGCCTATGGCTACACCTTC CASSSFGSRWVAYGYTF
TRBJ1-5 TRBV28 - TRBD1 TGTGCCAGCAGTTCAGAGGGACAGGGGCTGCATTTT CASSSEGQGLHF
TRBJ2-5 TRBV7-2 - TRBD2 TGTGCCAGCAGCGTAGGAACTAGCGGGGCCAACCGAGGGACCCAGTACTTC CASSVGTSGANRGTQYF
TRBJ1-4 TRBV28 - - TGTGCCAGCAGTTGGACGGCCAGAAATGAAAAACTGTTTTTT CASSWTARNEKLFF
TRBJ1-5 TRBV5-1 - - TGCGCCAGCAGCTTGTCAGGGATGAGCAATCAGCCCCAGCATTTT CASSLSGMSNQPQHF
TRBJ1-5 TRBV3-1/TRBV3-2 - - TGTGCCAGCAGCCAAGGACAGGTCGTGAATCAGCCCCAGCATTTT CASSQGQVVNQPQHF
TRBJ1-4 TRBV6-5 - TRBD1 TGTGCCAGCAGGGGACAGGGGGGGAGGGAAAAACTGTTTTTT CASRGQGGREKLFF
TRBJ2-1 TRBV7-2 - TRBD2 TGTGCCAGCAGCTTAGGGCTAGCGGGGTTCAATGAGCAGTTCTTC CASSLGLAGFNEQFF
TRBJ2-5 TRBV24-1 - TRBD1 TGTGCCACCAGTGATTTGCCCCGACAGGGGGCGATTTCAGAGACCCAGTACTTC CATSDLPRQGAISETQYF
TRBJ2-3 TRBV11-3 - - TGTGCCAGCAGCTTAGATTATGGCACAGATACGCAGTATTTT CASSLDYGTDTQYF
TRBJ1-2 TRBV2 - TRBD1 TGTGCCAGCTCCTTGGACAGGAGAGCTAACTATGGCTACACCTTC CASSLDRRANYGYTF
TRBJ2-7 TRBV28 - - TGTGCCAGCAGTCGTCAGGGTAGTTCCTACGAGCAGTACTTC CASSRQGSSYEQYF
TRBJ2-7 TRBV7-8 once TRBD1 TGTGCCAGCAGCTTAGCCCGGGACAGGGACTACGAGCAGTACTTC CASSLARDRDYEQYF
TRBJ1-5 TRBV29-1 - - TGCAGCGTTGGGGGTTTTAATCAGCCCCAGCATTTT CSVGGFNQPQHF
TRBJ1-2 TRBV28 few TRBD1 TGTGCCAGCAGTTCAACAGGGGGGTACTATGGCTACACCTTC CASSSTGGYYGYTF
TRBJ2-3 TRBV3-1/TRBV3-2 - - TGTGCCAGCAGCCTTCGAGGGACAGATACGCAGTATTTT CASSLRGTDTQYF
TRBJ2-1 TRBV18 once - TGTGCCAGCTCACCACCGGGCAATGCCCTCCAGTTCTTC CASSPPGNALQFF
TRBJ1-1 TRBV5-6 - - TGTGCCAGCAGCTTGGACAGACTGAACACTGAAGCTTTCTTT CASSLDRLNTEAFF
TRBJ2-2 TRBV6-1 - - TGTGCCAGCAGTGAATCCCTAGTGGCCGGGGAGCTGTTTTTT CASSESLVAGELFF
TRBJ2-3 TRBV5-6 - TRBD2 TGTGCCAGCAGCTTGTTTGGTAGCGGGGAAGATACGCAGTATTTT CASSLFGSGEDTQYF
TRBJ2-3 TRBV2 - TRBD2 TGTGCCAGCAGTGCGGGACTAGCGGGGTCAGATACGCAGTATTTT CASSAGLAGSDTQYF
TRBJ2-5 TRBV10-2 - - TGCGCCAGCAGCAGGACGGTGGATGAGACCCAGTACTTC CASSRTVDETQYF
TRBJ2-1 TRBV29-1 - TRBD2 TGCAGCGTCGAGGGGATTGGCGGGGGGGCGTCCTACAATGAGCAGTTCTTC CSVEGIGGGASYNEQFF
TRBJ2-5 TRBV20-1 - - TGCAGTGCTAGTCGGTCTAACAGTCCAAGTGAGACCCAGTACTTC CSASRSNSPSETQYF
TRBJ1-3 TRBV5-1 - - TGCGCCAGCAGCTTGGCCACGGGCCTCCTAGGAAACACCATATATTTT CASSLATGLLGNTIYF
TRBJ1-1 TRBV7-9 - TRBD1 TGTGCCAGCAGCCGCCTCGACAGGGAGACTGAAGCTTTCTTT CASSRLDRETEAFF
TRBJ2-1 TRBV10-3 - - TGTGCCATCAGTGGACCGACCCCAGAGCAGTTCTTC CAISGPTPEQFF
TRBJ2-5 TRBV2 few - TGTGCCAGCAGTTGGGGCCCTCCGGAGACCCAGTACTTC CASSWGPPETQYF
TRBJ2-7 TRBV24-1 - TRBD1 TGTGCCACCAGTGATGGGACAGCATCAGCTGTCGGGCAGTACTTC CATSDGTASAVGQYF
TRBJ2-1 TRBV10-3 - - TGTGCCACCTTGACCGGACAGGACTACTCCTACAATGAGCAGTTCTTC CATLTGQDYSYNEQFF
TRBJ2-2 TRBV10-2 - - TGCGCCAGCAGGGTTCATTCGGACAGAACGAACACCGGGGAGCTGTTTTTT CASRVHSDRTNTGELFF